The 32 T cell receptor beta chains presented below share a single source sample, sequenced in a study of CD8+ T cells in alopecia areata. Extraction of RNA preceded its reverse transcription into cDNA, which served as the sequencing template. Libraries were prepared by immunoSEQ multiplex PCR; TCRdb keeps only in-frame clonotypes and omits some of them. The repertoire holds over 100,000 clones, with 45% to 50% as singletons. The source material was CD8+ T cells sorted from blood, sampled at week 0. The receptor set was obtained from a human donor with alopecia areata.

V gene TRBV18 combines with J gene TRBJ2-7; weak D call: TRBD1 (5 bases). Germline assignment: CDR1 KGHSH and CDR2 LQKENI. The V and J ends lost 3 bases and 4 bases respectively, with 16 bases between them. This CDR3 region has 15 residues. The DNA for the CDR3 is TGTGCCAGCTCACCGGACAAGAGGTTACAGTACGAGCAGTACTTC. Translating gives CASSPDKRLQYEQYF.

This clone has just a few counts. V usage is TRBV5-1 and J usage is TRBJ2-5; 8 bases align to TRBD1. CDR1 and CDR2 (germline): SGHRS, YFSETQ. J lost 5 bases, V lost 4 bases, and 4 bases had no gene match. CDR3 size: 13 residues. Here the CDR3 DNA reads TGCGCCAGCAGCGGACAGGGTGACGAGACCCAGTACTTC. Protein product: CASSGQGDETQYF.

The chain links TRBV30 to TRBJ1-4; possible D gene TRBD1, 5 bases. The CDR3 is made up of 13 amino acids. Germline V CDR1 and CDR2: GTSNPN, SVGIG (reference sequence). The V gene lost 8 bases and the J gene lost 3 bases, with 13 bases spanning the gap. This CDR3 reads CAAAGRANEKLFF. DNA of the CDR3: TGTGCCGCTGCAGGGAGGGCTAATGAAAAACTGTTTTTT.

This sequence joins TRBV25-1 and TRBJ1-1; D remains unclear. Trimming removed 6 bases from V and 7 bases from J, with 12 bases in between. CDR3 size: 12 residues. From germline, CDR1 is MGHDK and CDR2 SYGVNS. CDR3 sequence reads: CASSSYRGEAFF. CDR3 nucleotides: TGTGCCAGCAGCTCATACCGTGGTGAAGCTTTCTTT.

Only a few counts were recorded for this clone. The chain has TRBV29-1 and TRBJ2-7, with 10 bases that match TRBD1. The CDR3 extends over 14 amino acids. Germline assignment: CDR1 SQVTM and CDR2 ANQGSEA. J gave up 2 bases and V 4 bases, and 5 bases lay outside the gene matches. This CDR3 reads CSVVPGQGPYEQYF. Here the CDR3 DNA reads TGCAGCGTTGTCCCGGGACAGGGGCCCTACGAGCAGTACTTC.

J is TRBJ2-2 and V is TRBV29-1; D gene ambiguous. This CDR3 is built from 12 residues. The germline V gene has CDR1 SQVTM and CDR2 ANQGSEA. The V end lost 0 bases, the J end lost 4 bases, and 3 bases lay between the germline ends. In nucleotides, the CDR3 is TGCAGCGTTGAAGATCTCACCGGGGAGCTGTTTTTT. Translated: CSVEDLTGELFF.

The chain couples TRBV2 to TRBJ1-1; D is unresolved. The germline V gene has CDR1 SNHLY and CDR2 FYNNEI. Trimming removed 10 bases from V and 11 bases from J, with 14 bases in between. The CDR3 runs to 10 residues. CDR3: CAILNDEAFF. CDR3 coding DNA: TGTGCCATCTTGAATGATGAGGCTTTCTTT.

The chain joins TRBV5-6 to TRBJ2-5; D is unresolved. CDR1 is SGHDT, CDR2 YYEEEE, per germline. The germline V and J ends were trimmed by 0 bases and 5 bases, with 11 bases remaining between them. The CDR3 runs to 14 residues. CDR3 in amino acids: CASSLEAGWETQYF. The CDR3 DNA reads as TGTGCCAGCAGCTTGGAGGCTGGATGGGAGACCCAGTACTTC.

Comment on this clone: Other DNA sequences in this specimen translate into the identical CDR3. The V gene is TRBV27, the J gene TRBJ1-2; D possibly corresponds to TRBD1 (5 bases). The CDR3 is 11 residues long. The ends were cut back, 6 bases at V and 7 bases at J, with 9 bases in the middle. Germline CDR1 reads MNHEY; CDR2 reads SMNVEV (reference sequence). The CDR3, as DNA: TGTGCCAGCAGCCCAGGGTCTGGCTACACCTTC. It translates to CASSPGSGYTF.

DNA for the CDR3: TGTGCCAGCAGCGTAGGAGGAACAAATTATGGCTACACCTTC. Protein product: CASSVGGTNYGYTF. V is TRBV9 and J is TRBJ1-2; D call uncertain. Trimming removed 0 bases from V and 5 bases from J, with 11 bases in between. The CDR3 runs to 14 residues. Per the germline V gene, CDR1 is SGDLS and CDR2 is YYNGEE.

In its sample, this clone was seen once. This sequence joins TRBV30 and TRBJ1-5; D uncertain. This CDR3 has 14 amino acids. Germline-derived CDR1 and CDR2 are GTSNPN and SVGIG (reference sequence). The V and J ends lost 0 bases and 3 bases respectively, with 9 bases between them. As DNA, the CDR3 is TGTGCCTGGAGTGTAGAAAGGCTCAATCAGCCCCAGCATTTT. It translates to CAWSVERLNQPQHF.

The V and J genes are TRBV29-1 and TRBJ1-4; D gene uncertain. Germline-derived CDR1 and CDR2 are SQVTM and ANQGSEA. The CDR3 covers 12 residues. V was pared by 6 bases and J by 4 bases, with 9 bases between. The CDR3 nucleotides are TGCAGCGTCTTAAACAGTAATGAAAAACTGTTTTTT. Protein product: CSVLNSNEKLFF. Drawing the rest from reference TRBV29-1 and TRBJ1-4, the complete variable domain is SAVISQKPSRDICQRGTSLTIQCQVDSQVTMMFWYRQQPGQSLTLIATANQGSEATYESGFVIDKFPISRPNLTFSTLTVSNMSPEDSSIYLCSVLNSNEKLFFGSGTQLSVL.

V and J are TRBV25-1 and TRBJ1-1; D is unresolved. The germline V and J ends were trimmed by 6 bases and 4 bases, with 12 bases remaining between them. From germline, CDR1 is MGHDK and CDR2 SYGVNS. The CDR3 runs to 13 residues. The DNA for the CDR3 is TGTGCCAGCAGAGAAGAGGATCGCACTGAAGCTTTCTTT. Residues: CASREEDRTEAFF.

This chain uses TRBV25-1 with TRBJ1-6; a possible D gene is TRBD1 (5 bases). The germline V and J ends were trimmed by 1 base and 3 bases, with 16 bases remaining between them. The CDR3 spans 18 residues. The germline V gene encodes CDR1 MGHDK and CDR2 SYGVNS. CDR3 sequence: CASSESWGPTFYNSPLHF. The CDR3 DNA sequence: TGTGCCAGCAGTGAATCCTGGGGCCCCACTTTCTATAATTCACCCCTCCACTTT. Based on the CDR3 plus reference TRBV25-1 and TRBJ1-6, the full variable domain is EADIYQTPRYLVIGTGKKITLECSQTMGHDKMYWYQQDPGMELHLIHYSYGVNSTEKGDLSSESTVSRIRTEHFPLTLESARPSHTSQYLCASSESWGPTFYNSPLHFGNGTRLTVT.

CDR3 DNA sequence: TGTGCCAGCAGTCGGCCATTCGATACGCAGTATTTT. This codes for CASSRPFDTQYF. This chain joins TRBV27 and TRBJ2-3; D unclear. Germline lookup yields CDR1 MNHEY and CDR2 SMNVEV (reference sequence). CDR3 length: 12 residues. The V end was cut by 5 bases, the J end by 6 bases, with 9 bases between.

The chain carries TRBV11-2 and TRBJ2-1; 7 nucleotides align to TRBD1. The V gene end was trimmed by 2 bases and the J gene end by 8 bases; junction bases not matched to a gene: 0. This CDR3 has 12 amino acids. Germline lookup yields CDR1 SGHAT and CDR2 FQNNGV. CDR3 residues: CASSLTGDEQFF. CDR3 DNA sequence: TGTGCCAGCAGCTTAACAGGGGATGAGCAGTTCTTC.

This clone was picked up many times. The chain links TRBV14 to TRBJ2-2; weak D call: TRBD2 (6 bases). The CDR3 extends over 14 amino acids. V lost 6 bases, J lost 3 bases, and 11 bases lay in between. Germline V CDR1 and CDR2: SGHDN, FVKESK. CDR3 protein: CASRRTGDTGELFF. DNA for the CDR3: TGTGCCAGCAGGCGGACGGGAGACACCGGGGAGCTGTTTTTT.

The chain is built from TRBV5-6 and TRBJ2-7; D is undetermined. This CDR3 contains 13 residues. Trimming stripped 3 bases from V and 5 bases from J, with 12 bases between. The V gene's germline CDR1 is SGHDT and CDR2 YYEEEE. The CDR3 nucleotides are TGTGCCAGCAGCTACTCCCCGAGCGACGAGCAGTACTTC. Its translation is CASSYSPSDEQYF. Filled out from reference TRBV5-6 and TRBJ2-7, the complete variable domain reads DAGVTQSPTHLIKTRGQQVTLRCSPKSGHDTVSWYQQALGQGPQFIFQYYEEEERQRGNFPDRFSGHQFPNYSSELNVNALLLGDSALYLCASSYSPSDEQYFGPGTRLTVT.

The chain links TRBV27 to TRBJ2-7; TRBD1 is a possible D gene (6 bases). V shed 5 bases and J shed 3 bases, with 11 bases lying between them. Per germline, CDR1 MNHEY and CDR2 SMNVEV (reference sequence). The CDR3 spans 13 residues. The CDR3 protein is CASSQDSFYEQYF. In nucleotides, the CDR3 is TGTGCCAGCAGTCAGGACAGTTTCTACGAGCAGTACTTC.

This chain uses TRBV4-2 with TRBJ1-5; possibly TRBD1 for D (6 bases). The germline gives CDR1 LGHNA, CDR2 YNFKEQ. The CDR3 is 17 amino acids. V was trimmed by 0 bases and J by 0 bases, leaving 12 bases between them. The CDR3: CASSQERGQTSNQPQHF. The CDR3 DNA reads TGTGCCAGCAGCCAAGAAAGAGGACAGACTAGCAATCAGCCCCAGCATTTT.

V usage is TRBV5-6 and J usage is TRBJ1-2; D is unresolved. CDR3 length equals 15 residues. CDR1 SGHDT and CDR2 YYEEEE come from the germline V gene. Deletions cut 3 bases from V and 3 bases from J, with 15 bases between. The CDR3 loop reads CASSSLQWADYGYTF. CDR3 DNA: TGTGCCAGCAGCTCCCTTCAATGGGCGGACTATGGCTACACCTTC.

The CDR3 coding sequence is TGCGCCAGCAGCTTGGAGGGGATACCTGGAAACACCATATATTTT. This encodes CASSLEGIPGNTIYF. V and J are TRBV5-1 and TRBJ1-3; TRBD1 might be the D (5 bases). The CDR3 totals 15 residues. Per the germline V gene, CDR1 is SGHRS and CDR2 is YFSETQ. The V and J ends lost 0 bases and 2 bases respectively, with 9 bases between them.

This clone was seen ten or more times. This chain links TRBV10-3 with TRBJ1-5; D possibly corresponds to TRBD1 (6 bases). The CDR3 is made up of 13 amino acids. Germline CDR1 and CDR2: ENHRY and SYGVKD. Trimming cost V 9 bases and J 8 bases, with 17 bases left between them. In nucleotides, the CDR3 is TGTGCCATGGGGGGGGGCCCAGGGGAGCCCCAGCATTTT. Translating it yields CAMGGGPGEPQHF.

This clone was counted a few times. The chain carries TRBV11-1 and TRBJ2-3, with 7 bases aligning to TRBD1. The CDR3 has 15 residues. Germline CDR1 SGHAT, CDR2 FQDESV (reference sequence). J lost 1 base, V lost 4 bases, and 5 bases had no gene match. The DNA of the CDR3 is TGTGCCAGCAGCTCGAGGACAGGATGCACAGATACGCAGTATTTT. As protein: CASSSRTGCTDTQYF.

The chain combines TRBV29-1 with TRBJ2-7; no clear D. Germline V lookup: CDR1 SQVTM, CDR2 ANQGSEA. V lost 0 bases, J lost 3 bases, and 9 bases lay in between. The CDR3 runs to 13 residues. In nucleotides, the CDR3 is TGCAGCGTTGAAGATCTCGGTAGCTACGAGCAGTACTTC. Translation: CSVEDLGSYEQYF.

J is TRBJ1-2 and V is TRBV30; unclear D gene. Germline V gene sequence: CDR1 GTSNPN, CDR2 SVGIG (reference sequence). The CDR3 covers 12 residues. V was pared by 7 bases and J by 1 base, with 10 bases between. CDR3 DNA: TGTGCCTCCCCGGGGAGTAACTATGGCTACACCTTC. Protein: CASPGSNYGYTF.

The chain uses TRBV27 and TRBJ2-7, with 8 positions matching TRBD1. The CDR3 has 14 residues. The V and J ends lost 5 bases and 5 bases, in that order; junction bases with no gene match: 8. CDR1 and CDR2 (germline): MNHEY, SMNVEV (reference sequence). The CDR3, as DNA: TGTGCCAGCAGTGTCTGGACAGGGAACGACGAGCAGTACTTC. This gives the protein CASSVWTGNDEQYF.

This clone was seen a few times. The gene calls are TRBV13 and TRBJ1-1; D is possibly TRBD1 (6 bases). Germline lookup yields CDR1 PRHDT and CDR2 FYEKMQ (reference sequence). This CDR3 is 15 amino acids long. The germline V and J ends were trimmed by 0 bases and 3 bases, with 11 bases remaining between them. CDR3 in amino acids: CASSLGQGNDTEAFF. For the CDR3, the DNA is TGTGCCAGCAGCTTAGGCCAGGGGAACGACACTGAAGCTTTCTTT.

This clone was seen at least ten times. The gene calls are TRBV12-5 and TRBJ2-4, with TRBD1 matching over 9 bases. The V segment lost 6 bases and the J segment 8 bases; nucleotides outside the gene matches: 8. The V gene's germline CDR1 is LGHNT and CDR2 FRNRAP. The CDR3 totals 14 residues. CDR3 in amino acids: CASGPRDREDIQYF. The CDR3 bases are TGTGCTAGTGGGCCACGGGACAGGGAGGACATTCAGTACTTC.

This chain uses TRBV20-1 with TRBJ1-1; D unclear. Between the trimmed V and J ends, which lost 5 bases and 7 bases, there was a span of 8 bases. CDR1 DFQATT and CDR2 SNEGSKA come from the germline V gene (reference sequence). The CDR3 totals 10 residues. CDR3 protein: CSAPQGEAFF. In DNA form, the CDR3 reads TGCAGTGCTCCCCAAGGTGAAGCTTTCTTT.

The CDR3 region is CATQSGVSSYEQYF. As DNA, the CDR3 is TGTGCCACCCAAAGCGGGGTAAGCTCCTACGAGCAGTACTTC. The rearrangement links TRBV15 to TRBJ2-7, with 7 nucleotides matching TRBD2. V shed 8 bases and J 0 bases; nucleotides not matched to a gene: 7. The germline V gene encodes CDR1 LNHNV and CDR2 YYDKDF (reference sequence). The CDR3 is 14 residues long. Full variable domain (missing parts from reference TRBV15 and TRBJ2-7): DAMVIQNPRYQVTQFGKPVTLSCSQTLNHNVMYWYQQKSSQAPKLLFHYYDKDFNNEADTPDNFQSRRPNTSFCFLDIRSPGLGDTAMYLCATQSGVSSYEQYFGPGTRLTVT.

This clone was found a few times. The chain couples TRBV29-1 to TRBJ2-2; D uncertain. Between the trimmed V and J ends, which lost 2 bases and 4 bases, there was a span of 14 bases. Germline assignment: CDR1 SQVTM and CDR2 ANQGSEA. The length of the CDR3 is 15 residues. The CDR3: CSVERVDSGTGELFF. The CDR3 bases are TGCAGCGTTGAAAGGGTGGATTCGGGCACCGGGGAGCTGTTTTTT.